The entry below describes one TCR beta chain. What it binds is not known. Previously reported methods and listed TCR primers produced the bulk TCR libraries. TCRdb processed the PCR reads anew with MiXCR; each CDR3 protein has one entry. The repertoire consists of some 580,000 distinct CDR3 sequences, with about 25% occurring once and the leading ten covering about 0.81%. CDR1 and CDR2 from the germline V gene are MGHRA and YSYEKL. Trimming stripped 4 bases from V and 0 bases from J, with 15 bases between. The CDR3 is made up of 16 amino acids. The sample belongs to a study of molecular identifiers for immune sequencing clone quantification. General study findings and limits: It was shown that clones above 20 RNA copies held over 99% of effector molecules, but under 1% in naive cells.

The chain uses TRBV4-1 and TRBJ1-1, with a possible D match to TRBD1 (5 bases). Material for sequencing was naive CD8+ T cells from blood, with Jurkat cell RNA spiked in. Subset described: FACS-sorted CD8+CD4-CCR7+CD45RA+ naive T cells. The sequence was obtained from a human donor in good health. Some libraries in this study had Jurkat cell RNA spiked in. The CDR3 sequence is CASSPGHFNMNTEAFF. The CDR3 coding sequence is TGCGCCAGCAGCCCAGGACACTTTAACATGAACACTGAAGCTTTCTTT.